This section outlines one TCR beta chain sequence together with its context. Sequencing used immunoSEQ multiplex PCR; TCRdb keeps in-frame clones, though not all of them. Among approximately 140,000 clones listed, 80% to 85% were seen once. This sample is part of a study of blood T cell repertoires in COVID-19. Looked up from germline, CDR1 is SGHDT and CDR2 is YYEEEE. The CDR3 contains 16 residues. V shed 0 bases and J shed 8 bases, with 18 bases lying between them. The chain joins TRBV5-6 to TRBJ1-3; no definite D call. This sequence originates from a human donor in a cohort sampled during active COVID-19. Sequenced input: peripheral blood. CDR3 residues: CASSLAPAFGRDTIYF. The CDR3 nucleotides are TGTGCCAGCAGCTTGGCCCCGGCATTTGGCCGGGACACCATATATTTT.